This T cell receptor (beta chain) emerged from a study of cytomegalovirus exposure and HLA in healthy donors. Whole-study findings and limits: Within the approximately 130 validation repertoires, first-cohort TCR clusters tended to co-occur, according to a later analysis.

On this clone itself: What it recognizes is unknown.

The V segment lost 2 bases and the J segment 5 bases; nucleotides outside the gene matches: 5. The germline V gene encodes CDR1 SGHVS and CDR2 FQNEAQ. The CDR3 is 15 amino acids. Sequencing was performed with immunoSEQ multiplex PCR; in TCRdb, only in-frame clones are kept and a portion is missing. The sample holds about 260,000 clones, about 92% seen once. The TCR comes from a woman in her 30s in good health and CMV-seronegative. Sequenced input: PBMCs. V gene TRBV7-8 combines with J gene TRBJ2-1, with 8 bases lining up with TRBD2. The chain's CDR3 is CASSLYGLADNEQFF. The CDR3 DNA sequence: TGTGCCAGCAGCTTATACGGACTAGCCGACAATGAGCAGTTCTTC.